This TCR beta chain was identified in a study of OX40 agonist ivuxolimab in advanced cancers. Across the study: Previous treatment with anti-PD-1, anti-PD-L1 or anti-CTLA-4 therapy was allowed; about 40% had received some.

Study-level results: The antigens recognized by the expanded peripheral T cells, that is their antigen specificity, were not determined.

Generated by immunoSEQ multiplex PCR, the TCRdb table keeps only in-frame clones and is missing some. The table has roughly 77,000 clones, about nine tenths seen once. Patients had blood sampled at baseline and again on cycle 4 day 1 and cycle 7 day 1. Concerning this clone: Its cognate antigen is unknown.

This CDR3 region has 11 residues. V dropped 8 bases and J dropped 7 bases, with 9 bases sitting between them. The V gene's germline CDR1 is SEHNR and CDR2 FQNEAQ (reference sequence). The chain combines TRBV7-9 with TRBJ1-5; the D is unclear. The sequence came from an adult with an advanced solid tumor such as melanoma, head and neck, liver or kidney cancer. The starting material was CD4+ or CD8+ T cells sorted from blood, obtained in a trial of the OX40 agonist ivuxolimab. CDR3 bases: TGTGCCAGCGGCTACGGACAGCCCCAGCATTTT. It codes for CASGYGQPQHF.